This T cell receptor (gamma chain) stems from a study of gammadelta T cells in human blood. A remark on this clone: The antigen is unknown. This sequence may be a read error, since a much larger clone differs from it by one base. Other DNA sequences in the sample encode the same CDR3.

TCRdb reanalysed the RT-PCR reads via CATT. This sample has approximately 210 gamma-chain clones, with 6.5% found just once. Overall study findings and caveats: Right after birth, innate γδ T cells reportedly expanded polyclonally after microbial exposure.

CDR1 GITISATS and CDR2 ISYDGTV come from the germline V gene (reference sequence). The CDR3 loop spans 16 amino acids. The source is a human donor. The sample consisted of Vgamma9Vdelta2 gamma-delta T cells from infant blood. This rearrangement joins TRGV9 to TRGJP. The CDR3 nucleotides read TGTGCATTGTGGGAGGTTCAAGAGTTGGGCAAAAAAATCAAGGTATTT. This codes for CALWEVQELGKKIKVF.